Included here is one TCR beta chain sequence, with context. Per the germline V gene, CDR1 is SGHAT and CDR2 is FQNNGV. This CDR3 is 15 amino acids long. The V and J ends lost 5 bases and 5 bases, in that order; junction bases with no gene match: 5. As processed by the authors: Estimates of nucleated cell counts were drawn from the amplification of reference gene primers. TCRdb's table, derived via immunoSEQ multiplex PCR, lists solely in-frame clones and lacks some. The D gene and trimming were derived from the DNA, and the V and J assignments and clone size from that table. The sample shows 140,000 or so clones, around three quarters of them seen only once. This sample was included in a study of blood T cell repertoires in COVID-19. Background on the study: From T cells, B-cell-depleted T cells, or PBMCs came the material, which was cDNA or gDNA.

This rearrangement joins TRBV11-2 to TRBJ2-7, with 14 bases fitting TRBD2. The receptor comes from a man aged 50 to 60 with acute or convalescent COVID-19. What was sequenced was peripheral blood. The CDR3 loop reads CASSPGTSGGHEQYV. The CDR3 DNA reads TGTGCCAGCAGCCCCGGGACTAGCGGGGGCCACGAGCAGTACGTC.